This TCR beta chain is drawn from a study of PD-1 blockade in classical Hodgkin lymphoma. Some clones are missing from TCRdb's copy, which holds only in-frame ones; the method was immunoSEQ multiplex PCR. Here the sample spans tens of thousands of clones, around 71% being singletons. Each of the patients experienced relapse following autologous stem cell transplantation, and their brentuximab vedotin exposure differed. The germline V gene has CDR1 SGHNT and CDR2 YENEEA. The ends were cut back, 0 bases at V and 5 bases at J, with 7 bases in the middle. The CDR3 has 13 residues. Sequenced here: peripheral blood mononuclear cells (PBMCs), sampled before the second cycle of nivolumab. The TCR comes from a human donor with classical Hodgkin lymphoma. The chain combines TRBV11-3 with TRBJ1-1; no clear D. The CDR3 coding sequence is TGTGCCAGCAGCTTAGATTTATATACTGAAGCTTTCTTT. It yields the protein CASSLDLYTEAFF.